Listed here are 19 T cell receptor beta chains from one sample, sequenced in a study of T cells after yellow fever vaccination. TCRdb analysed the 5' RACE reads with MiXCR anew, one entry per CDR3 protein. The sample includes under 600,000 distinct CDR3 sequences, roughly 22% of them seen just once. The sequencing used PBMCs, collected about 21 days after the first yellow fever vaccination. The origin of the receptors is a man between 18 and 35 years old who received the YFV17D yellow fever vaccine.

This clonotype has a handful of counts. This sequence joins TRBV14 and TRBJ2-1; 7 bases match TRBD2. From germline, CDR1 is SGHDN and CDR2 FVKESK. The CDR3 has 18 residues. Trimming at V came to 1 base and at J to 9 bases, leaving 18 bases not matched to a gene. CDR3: CASSQVPDEVSPGGEQFF. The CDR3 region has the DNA TGTGCCAGCAGCCAAGTCCCTGATGAGGTCAGTCCGGGGGGTGAGCAGTTCTTC.

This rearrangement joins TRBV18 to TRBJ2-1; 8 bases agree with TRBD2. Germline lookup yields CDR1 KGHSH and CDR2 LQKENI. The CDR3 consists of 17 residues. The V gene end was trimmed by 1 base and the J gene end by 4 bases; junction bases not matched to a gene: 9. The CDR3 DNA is TGTGCCAGCTCACCACTTAGCGGGGCGGAAAGATACAATGAGCAGTTCTTC. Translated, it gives CASSPLSGAERYNEQFF.

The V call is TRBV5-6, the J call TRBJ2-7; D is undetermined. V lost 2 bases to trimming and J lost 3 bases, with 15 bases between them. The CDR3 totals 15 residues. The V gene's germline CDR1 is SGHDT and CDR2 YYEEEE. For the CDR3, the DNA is TGTGCCAGCAGCTTATCCGGACCCTGGCTCTACGAGCAGTACTTC. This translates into CASSLSGPWLYEQYF. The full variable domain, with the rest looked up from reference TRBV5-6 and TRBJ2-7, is DAGVTQSPTHLIKTRGQQVTLRCSPKSGHDTVSWYQQALGQGPQFIFQYYEEEERQRGNFPDRFSGHQFPNYSSELNVNALLLGDSALYLCASSLSGPWLYEQYFGPGTRLTVT.

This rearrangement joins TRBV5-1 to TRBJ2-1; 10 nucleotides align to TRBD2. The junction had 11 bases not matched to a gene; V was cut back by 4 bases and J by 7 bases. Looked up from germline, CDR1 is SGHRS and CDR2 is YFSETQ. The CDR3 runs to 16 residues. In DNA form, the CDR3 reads TGCGCCAGCAGCGCCCTGAGCGGGGGGGCGCGGAATGAGCAGTTCTTC. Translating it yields CASSALSGGARNEQFF.

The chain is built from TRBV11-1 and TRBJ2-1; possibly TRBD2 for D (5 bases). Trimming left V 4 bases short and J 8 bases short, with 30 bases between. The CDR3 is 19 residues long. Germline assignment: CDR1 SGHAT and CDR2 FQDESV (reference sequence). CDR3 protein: CASSSGYTRTGFNRDEQFF. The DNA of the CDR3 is TGTGCCAGCAGCTCGGGTTATACTCGGACGGGATTTAATAGGGATGAGCAGTTCTTC.

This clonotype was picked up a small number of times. CDR3 loop: CASSSPLSYNEQFF. CDR3 bases: TGTGCCAGCAGTTCTCCCCTCTCCTACAATGAGCAGTTCTTC. This chain joins TRBV12-3 or TRBV12-4 and TRBJ2-1; D gene unclear. Deletions cut 4 bases from V and 0 bases from J, with 7 bases between. The CDR3 contains 14 residues.

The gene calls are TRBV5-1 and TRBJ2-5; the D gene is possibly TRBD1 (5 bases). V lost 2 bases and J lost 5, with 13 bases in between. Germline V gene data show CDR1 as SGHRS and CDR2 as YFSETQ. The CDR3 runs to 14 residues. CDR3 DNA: TGCGCCAGCAGCTTTCAGGACAAAGTGGAGACCCAGTACTTC. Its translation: CASSFQDKVETQYF.

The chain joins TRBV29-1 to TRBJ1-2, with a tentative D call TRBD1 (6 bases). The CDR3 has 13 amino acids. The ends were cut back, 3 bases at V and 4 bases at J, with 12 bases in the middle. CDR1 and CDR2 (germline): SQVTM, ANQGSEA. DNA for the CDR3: TGCAGCGTTGATAGTGGGACAACCTATGGCTACACCTTC. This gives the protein CSVDSGTTYGYTF.

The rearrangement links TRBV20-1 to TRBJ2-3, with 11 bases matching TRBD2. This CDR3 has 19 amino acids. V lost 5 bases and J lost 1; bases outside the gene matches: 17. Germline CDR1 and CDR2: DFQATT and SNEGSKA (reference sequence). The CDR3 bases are TGCAGTGCTCCACGCCTTACTAGCGGGGGACTGTTAGGCACAGATACGCAGTATTTT. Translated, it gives CSAPRLTSGGLLGTDTQYF.

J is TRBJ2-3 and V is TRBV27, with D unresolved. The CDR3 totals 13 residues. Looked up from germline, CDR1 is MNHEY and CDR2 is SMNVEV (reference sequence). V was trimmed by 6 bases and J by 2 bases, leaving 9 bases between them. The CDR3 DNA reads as TGTGCCAGCAGACAAGCGTTCACAGATACGCAGTATTTT. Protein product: CASRQAFTDTQYF.

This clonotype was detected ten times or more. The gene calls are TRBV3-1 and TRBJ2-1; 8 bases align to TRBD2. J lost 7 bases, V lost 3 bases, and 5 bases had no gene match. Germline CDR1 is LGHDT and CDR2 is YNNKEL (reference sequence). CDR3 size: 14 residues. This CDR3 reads CASSQRGAGNEQFF. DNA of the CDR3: TGTGCCAGCAGCCAGCGGGGGGCCGGGAATGAGCAGTTCTTC.

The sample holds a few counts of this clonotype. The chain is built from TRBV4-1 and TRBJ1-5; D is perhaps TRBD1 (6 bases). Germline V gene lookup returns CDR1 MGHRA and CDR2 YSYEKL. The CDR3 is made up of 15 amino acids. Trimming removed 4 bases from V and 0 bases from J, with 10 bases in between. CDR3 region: CASSPGQYSNQPQHF. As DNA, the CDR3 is TGCGCCAGCAGCCCCGGACAGTATAGCAATCAGCCCCAGCATTTT.

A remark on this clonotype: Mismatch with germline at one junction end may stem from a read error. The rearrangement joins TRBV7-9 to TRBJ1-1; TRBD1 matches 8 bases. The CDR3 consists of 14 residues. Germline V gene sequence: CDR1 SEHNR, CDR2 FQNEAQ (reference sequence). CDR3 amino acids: CASSTTGVNSEAFF. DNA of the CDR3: TGTGCCAGCAGCACGACAGGGGTTAACAGTGAAGCTTTCTTT.

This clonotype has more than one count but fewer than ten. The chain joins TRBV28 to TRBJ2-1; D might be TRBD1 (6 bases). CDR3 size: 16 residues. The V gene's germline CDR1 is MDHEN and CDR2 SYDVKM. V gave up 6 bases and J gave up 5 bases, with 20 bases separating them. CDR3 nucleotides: TGTGCCAGCAGCCGAACCCCGGACAGCGTTGACAATGAGCAGTTCTTC. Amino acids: CASSRTPDSVDNEQFF.

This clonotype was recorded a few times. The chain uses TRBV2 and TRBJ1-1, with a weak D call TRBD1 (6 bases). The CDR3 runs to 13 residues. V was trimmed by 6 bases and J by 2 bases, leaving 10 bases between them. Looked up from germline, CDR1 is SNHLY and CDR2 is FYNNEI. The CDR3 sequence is CASRRTDNTEAFF. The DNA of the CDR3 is TGTGCCAGCAGGCGGACAGACAACACTGAAGCTTTCTTT.

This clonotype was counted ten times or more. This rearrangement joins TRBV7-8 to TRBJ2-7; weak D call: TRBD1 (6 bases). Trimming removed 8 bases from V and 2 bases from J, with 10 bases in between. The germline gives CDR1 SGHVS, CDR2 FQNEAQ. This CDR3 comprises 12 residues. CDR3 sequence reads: CASPKGAYEQYV. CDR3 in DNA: TGTGCCAGCCCTAAGGGGGCCTACGAGCAGTACGTC.

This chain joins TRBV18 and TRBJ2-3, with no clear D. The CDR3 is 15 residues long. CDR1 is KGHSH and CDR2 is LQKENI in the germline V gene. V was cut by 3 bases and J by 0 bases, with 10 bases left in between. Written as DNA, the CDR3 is TGTGCCAGCTCACCCGAATTATCTAGCACAGATACGCAGTATTTT. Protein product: CASSPELSSTDTQYF.

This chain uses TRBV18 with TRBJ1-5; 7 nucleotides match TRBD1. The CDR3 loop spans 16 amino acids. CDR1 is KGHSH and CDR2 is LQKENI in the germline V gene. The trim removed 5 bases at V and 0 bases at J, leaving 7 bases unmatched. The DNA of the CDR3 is TGTGCCAGCTCAGACGAGGGGGCGCGTAGCAATCAGCCCCAGCATTTT. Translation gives CASSDEGARSNQPQHF.

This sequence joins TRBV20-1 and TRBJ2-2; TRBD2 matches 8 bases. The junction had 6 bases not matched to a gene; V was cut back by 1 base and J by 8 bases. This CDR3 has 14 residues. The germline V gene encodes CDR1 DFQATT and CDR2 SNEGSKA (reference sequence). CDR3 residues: CSARGRGGAGELFF. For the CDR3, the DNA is TGCAGTGCTAGAGGTCGGGGGGGCGCTGGGGAGCTGTTTTTT.